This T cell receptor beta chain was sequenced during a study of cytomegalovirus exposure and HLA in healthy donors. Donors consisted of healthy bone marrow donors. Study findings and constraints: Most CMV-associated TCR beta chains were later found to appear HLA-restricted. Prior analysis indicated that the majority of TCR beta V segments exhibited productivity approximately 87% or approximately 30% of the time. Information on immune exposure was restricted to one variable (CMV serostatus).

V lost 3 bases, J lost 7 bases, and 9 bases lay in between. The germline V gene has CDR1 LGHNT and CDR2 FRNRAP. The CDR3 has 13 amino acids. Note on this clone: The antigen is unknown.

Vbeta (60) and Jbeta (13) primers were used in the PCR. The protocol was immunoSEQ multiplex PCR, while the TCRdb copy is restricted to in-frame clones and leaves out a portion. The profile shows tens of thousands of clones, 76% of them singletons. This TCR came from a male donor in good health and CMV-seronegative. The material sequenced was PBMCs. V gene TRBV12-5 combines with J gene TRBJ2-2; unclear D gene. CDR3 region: CASGLGVHGELFF. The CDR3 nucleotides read TGTGCTAGTGGTTTAGGAGTGCACGGGGAGCTGTTTTTT.